This is a list of T cell receptor beta chains from one sample in a study of blood T cell repertoires in COVID-19. This table comes from immunoSEQ multiplex PCR, and its TCRdb copy is limited to in-frame clones, with some not included. This table has around 280,000 clones, 85% to 90% appearing once. Specimen: peripheral blood. Source of these receptors: a woman in her twenties or thirties with COVID-19, enrolled during active disease. The CDR3 runs from the conserved cysteine through the conserved F or W. A D gene is named only where the DNA matches it firmly. Part of the rows lack a size; the others show once, few, many or a class for expanded clones.

DNA	CDR3	D	V	J	size	length
TGCGCCAGCAGCTCAACGGGTTACACTGAAGCTTTCTTT	CASSSTGYTEAFF	NA	TRBV5-1	TRBJ1-1	NA	13
TGCGCCAGCAGCGTGACAGGGCGGGCAGGCTACACCTTC	CASSVTGRAGYTF	TRBD1	TRBV5-1	TRBJ1-2	NA	13
TGTGCCTGGAGTGTGGGCAGCCAATCCTACAATGAGCAGTTCTTC	CAWSVGSQSYNEQFF	NA	TRBV30	TRBJ2-1	NA	15
TGCGCCAGCAGCCAAGTGTCCGCAGGCACAGATACGCAGTATTTT	CASSQVSAGTDTQYF	NA	TRBV4-1	TRBJ2-3	NA	15
TGTGCCTGGAGTGTTGGAGGGAGAGGGGACTACGAGCAGTACTTC	CAWSVGGRGDYEQYF	NA	TRBV30	TRBJ2-7	NA	15
TGTGCCAGCAGTCCCTGGACTAGCGGGGACGCCGAGCAGTACTTC	CASSPWTSGDAEQYF	TRBD2	TRBV28	TRBJ2-7	NA	15
TGTGCCAGCAGCTTGATACGGACTAGCGGGAGCGGTACCGGGGAGCTGTTTTTT	CASSLIRTSGSGTGELFF	TRBD2	TRBV5-8	TRBJ2-2	NA	18
TGCGCCAGCAGTCAACATTCCAGGGTCGGCTACACCTTC	CASSQHSRVGYTF	NA	TRBV23-1	TRBJ1-2	few	13
TGTGCCAGCTCCGACAGGGGTGACGGGGAGCTGTTTTTT	CASSDRGDGELFF	TRBD1	TRBV18	TRBJ2-2	NA	13
TGTGCCAGCAGCCGTATACTCGATGAAAAACTGTTTTTT	CASSRILDEKLFF	NA	TRBV7-8	TRBJ1-4	NA	13
TGTGCCACCGCTCCTAGCGGGTTTAGCAATGAGCAGTTCTTC	CATAPSGFSNEQFF	TRBD2	TRBV11-2	TRBJ2-1	NA	14
TGTGCCAGTAACCCGGGAGCGGGAGTGAGGGAGCAGTACTTC	CASNPGAGVREQYF	TRBD2	TRBV19	TRBJ2-7	NA	14
TGTGCCAGCAGTTCGACGGGTAATTCACCCCTCCACTTT	CASSSTGNSPLHF	NA	TRBV6-5	TRBJ1-6	NA	13
TGTGCCAGCAGGCGGGGCAGTCCGAACACTGAAGCTTTCTTT	CASRRGSPNTEAFF	NA	TRBV7-2	TRBJ1-1	NA	14
TGTGCCAGCAGTTTATTAGGGAGTGGACAAGAGACCCAGTACTTC	CASSLLGSGQETQYF	NA	TRBV28	TRBJ2-5	NA	15
TGTGCCAGCAGTACCCGGTTTGTCCCCTACAATGAGCAGTTCTTC	CASSTRFVPYNEQFF	NA	TRBV6-2/TRBV6-3	TRBJ2-1	NA	15
TGTGCCAGCAGTTTATTGATTGACGACTATAGCAATCAGCCCCAGCATTTT	CASSLLIDDYSNQPQHF	NA	TRBV28	TRBJ1-5	NA	17
TGCAGCGTTGATAGACTAGCGGGAGTTGGTGAGCAGTACTTC	CSVDRLAGVGEQYF	TRBD2	TRBV29-1	TRBJ2-7	NA	14
TGTGCCAGCAGCTTAGAGAGGGGTAGCGGGAGGCTGAACACCGGGGAGCTGTTTTTT	CASSLERGSGRLNTGELFF	TRBD2	TRBV7-2	TRBJ2-2	NA	19
TGCGCCAGCAGCCATGGTCCCAGGGACGAGCAGTACTTC	CASSHGPRDEQYF	NA	TRBV4-1	TRBJ2-7	few	13
TGTGCCAGCAGCTTCCGGGACAGGGTTAGAAATGAGCAGTTCTTC	CASSFRDRVRNEQFF	TRBD1	TRBV5-4	TRBJ2-1	NA	15
TGTGCCAGCTCCCGGTACGGGGGTACAGGGACAGGCACTGAAGCTTTCTTT	CASSRYGGTGTGTEAFF	TRBD1	TRBV18	TRBJ1-1	NA	17
TGCGCCAGCAGCCAAGAGCGGGGGGCTGGAAACACCATATATTTT	CASSQERGAGNTIYF	NA	TRBV4-1	TRBJ1-3	NA	15
TGTGCCACCAGCAGAGATGGTGAACTCCAAGAGACCCAGTACTTC	CATSRDGELQETQYF	NA	TRBV15	TRBJ2-5	NA	15
TGTGCCAGCGGTACAGGGAAAGCTGAAGCTTTCTTT	CASGTGKAEAFF	NA	TRBV7-9	TRBJ1-1	NA	12
TGTGCCAGCAGCTTAGGAACGGGGGGGCCGAACACTGAAGCTTTCTTT	CASSLGTGGPNTEAFF	NA	TRBV7-6	TRBJ1-1	NA	16